The 28 T cell receptor beta chains listed next were all sequenced from one sample in a study of cytomegalovirus exposure and HLA in healthy donors. The PCR employed 60 Vbeta primers together with 13 Jbeta primers. Clones were read by immunoSEQ multiplex PCR, and TCRdb kept only the in-frame ones, dropping some. The profile shows some 120,000 clones, 65% to 85% of them singletons. The specimen sequenced was PBMCs. These receptor sequences come from a man aged 50 or older in good health and CMV-seronegative.

The V call is TRBV5-4, the J call TRBJ1-4; no clear D gene. Germline values: CDR1 SGHNT, CDR2 YYREEE (reference sequence). The CDR3 totals 15 residues. V gave up 0 bases and J gave up 2 bases, with 8 bases separating them. This CDR3 reads CASSLAEQTNEKLFF. The CDR3 coding sequence is TGTGCCAGCAGCTTGGCCGAACAGACTAATGAAAAACTGTTTTTT.

This clone appeared a few times. At the DNA level, this CDR3 is encoded by other sequences in the same sample as well. The chain is built from TRBV4-2 and TRBJ2-5; D gene ambiguous. Germline V gene lookup returns CDR1 LGHNA and CDR2 YNFKEQ. V shed 0 bases and J shed 1 base, with 6 bases lying between them. The length of the CDR3 is 14 residues. The CDR3 DNA reads TGTGCCAGCAGCCAAGAACAGATCCAAGAGACCCAGTACTTC. This gives the protein CASSQEQIQETQYF.

The chain has TRBV2 and TRBJ1-2; 7 bases align to TRBD1. V dropped 5 bases and J dropped 3; count of bases not matched to a gene: 15. This CDR3 contains 17 residues. CDR1 and CDR2 from the germline V gene are SNHLY and FYNNEI. The DNA of the CDR3 is TGTGCCAGCAGTTCGTGGGACAGCTGGGGGCTGGACTATGGCTACACCTTC. This gives the protein CASSSWDSWGLDYGYTF.

This clone came up a few times. J is TRBJ2-7 and V is TRBV7-2, with D tentatively TRBD2 (6 bases). Germline values: CDR1 SGHTA, CDR2 FQGNSA. V lost 8 bases to trimming and J lost 0 bases, with 17 bases between them. CDR3 length: 15 residues. The CDR3 DNA reads TGTGCCAGCGAAAAAGATCCGGGGGTCTCCTACGAGCAGTACTTC. It codes for CASEKDPGVSYEQYF.

The gene calls are TRBV5-4 and TRBJ2-6; no clear D gene. The ends were cut back, 0 bases at V and 4 bases at J, with 14 bases in the middle. The CDR3 runs 17 residues. In germline, CDR1 is SGHNT, CDR2 YYREEE (reference sequence). As DNA, the CDR3 is TGTGCCAGCAGCTTGGATCCTGGATCCAGGGGGGCCAACGTCCTGACTTTC. This translates into CASSLDPGSRGANVLTF.

This clone was found a few times. The chain has TRBV4-3 and TRBJ2-7; 8 bases are shared with TRBD1. Germline-derived CDR1 and CDR2 are LGHNA and YSLEER. V dropped 1 base and J dropped 0; count of bases not matched to a gene: 2. This CDR3 is 15 amino acids long. Here the CDR3 reads CASSQGQGHSYEQYF. CDR3 sequence (DNA): TGCGCCAGCAGCCAAGGACAGGGGCACTCCTACGAGCAGTACTTC.

The chain recombines TRBV6-5 with TRBJ1-1, with D uncertain. CDR3 length: 13 amino acids. Per germline, CDR1 MNHEY and CDR2 SVGAGI. V was trimmed by 4 bases and J by 4 bases, leaving 10 bases between them. The DNA of the CDR3 is TGTGCCAGCAGTTTGACGGGAGGCACTGAAGCTTTCTTT. Its protein product is CASSLTGGTEAFF.

The V and J genes are TRBV11-1 and TRBJ2-7, with 10 bases identical to TRBD2. This CDR3 has 16 amino acids. V was clipped by 0 bases and J by 5 bases; unmatched bases: 7. CDR1 is SGHAT, CDR2 FQDESV, per germline (reference sequence). The DNA for the CDR3 is TGTGCCAGCAGCTTAGCCCCCGGGACTAGCGCCGACGAGCAGTACTTC. This gives the protein CASSLAPGTSADEQYF.

This chain joins TRBV11-1 and TRBJ1-4; 9 bases are a match to TRBD1. V dropped 5 bases and J dropped 6; count of bases not matched to a gene: 7. CDR1 and CDR2 from the germline V gene are SGHAT and FQDESV (reference sequence). This CDR3 contains 15 residues. CDR3 DNA sequence: TGTGCCAGCAGCGCCTACAGGGGGCACGATGAAAAACTGTTTTTT. Translated, it gives CASSAYRGHDEKLFF.

V gene TRBV27 combines with J gene TRBJ1-2, with no clear D. The V gene's germline CDR1 is MNHEY and CDR2 SMNVEV (reference sequence). The CDR3 runs to 13 residues. V lost 3 bases to trimming and J lost 4 bases, with 9 bases between them. The CDR3 bases are TGTGCCAGCAGTTTCGGGGAAGCCTATGGCTACACCTTC. It codes for CASSFGEAYGYTF.

The V call is TRBV11-2, the J call TRBJ2-5; D unresolved. CDR1 and CDR2 (germline): SGHAT, FQNNGV. CDR3 length: 15 residues. V dropped 0 bases and J dropped 5 bases, with 13 bases sitting between them. CDR3 sequence: CASSLDLVTRETQYF. CDR3 DNA sequence: TGTGCCAGCAGCTTAGATCTTGTGACAAGGGAGACCCAGTACTTC.

This rearrangement joins TRBV10-3 to TRBJ2-1; 12 bases match TRBD1. There are 14 residues in the CDR3. CDR1 and CDR2 (germline): ENHRY, SYGVKD. With V trimmed by 10 bases and J by 4 bases, 5 bases remained unmatched. CDR3 sequence reads: CATGGQGAYNEQFF. The CDR3, as DNA: TGTGCCACGGGGGGACAGGGGGCTTACAATGAGCAGTTCTTC.

Only a few counts were recorded for this clone. Here the CDR3 reads CASSPSPYRGQETQYF. The DNA for the CDR3 is TGTGCCAGCAGCCCCTCCCCGTACAGGGGGCAAGAGACCCAGTACTTC. This chain joins TRBV9 and TRBJ2-5, with 8 bases identical to TRBD1. CDR3 length equals 16 residues. Germline V gene sequence: CDR1 SGDLS, CDR2 YYNGEE. The junction had 10 bases not matched to a gene; V was cut back by 4 bases and J by 2 bases.

This chain uses TRBV5-1 with TRBJ2-7; weak D call: TRBD1 (7 bases). Trimming left V 0 bases short and J 7 bases short, with 20 bases between. The length of the CDR3 is 16 residues. The germline gives CDR1 SGHRS, CDR2 YFSETQ. The CDR3 here is CASSLDGGGPPGEQYF. DNA of the CDR3: TGCGCCAGCAGCTTGGATGGAGGGGGCCCACCAGGGGAGCAGTACTTC.

This clone was observed a handful of times. The rearrangement uses TRBV20-1 and TRBJ2-7, with D possibly TRBD1 on 6 matching bases. The CDR3 has 11 residues. Per the germline V gene, CDR1 is DFQATT and CDR2 is SNEGSKA (reference sequence). The chain's CDR3 is CSPTGTYEQYF. The CDR3 DNA follows: TGCAGCCCCACAGGGACCTACGAGCAGTACTTC.

The genes are TRBV6-1 and TRBJ1-4; no reliable D call. This CDR3 comprises 11 residues. The germline V gene encodes CDR1 MNHNS and CDR2 SASEGT. Trimming cost V 3 bases and J 7 bases, with 3 bases left between them. The CDR3 protein is CASSDIEKLFF. CDR3 coding DNA: TGTGCCAGCAGTGATATTGAAAAACTGTTTTTT.

The rearrangement joins TRBV18 to TRBJ1-2; D unresolved. The germline CDR1 and CDR2 sequences are KGHSH and LQKENI. The CDR3 runs 13 residues. V was shortened by 3 bases and J by 7 bases, with 12 bases between the two germline ends. CDR3 in amino acids: CASSPGREAGYTF. The CDR3 DNA is TGTGCCAGCTCACCGGGGAGGGAGGCTGGCTACACCTTC.

This clone showed up just a few times. The V gene is TRBV28, the J gene TRBJ2-1; 10 bases match TRBD2. From germline, CDR1 is MDHEN and CDR2 SYDVKM. The CDR3 runs 15 residues. V trimming: 4 bases; J trimming: 15 bases; junction bases outside the gene matches: 15. The CDR3 sequence: CASSSLDTSGAPRFF. The CDR3 DNA reads TGTGCCAGCAGTTCCCTTGATACTAGCGGGGCCCCCCGGTTCTTC.

The chain is built from TRBV5-1 and TRBJ1-1, with TRBD1 identical over 8 bases. Germline trimming cut 4 bases from V and 1 base from J; bases unmatched to any gene: 6. Germline V gene lookup returns CDR1 SGHRS and CDR2 YFSETQ. The CDR3 is made up of 15 amino acids. CDR3 sequence reads: CASSPRQGRNTEAFF. The CDR3 bases are TGCGCCAGCAGCCCTCGACAGGGGCGGAACACTGAAGCTTTCTTT.

The chain joins TRBV19 to TRBJ2-6; D unresolved. This CDR3 is built from 15 residues. V was cut by 4 bases and J by 0 bases, with 7 bases left in between. The germline V gene encodes CDR1 LNHDA and CDR2 SQIVND (reference sequence). The CDR3 sequence is CASSNTHSGANVLTF. CDR3 DNA: TGTGCCAGTAGTAACACCCACTCTGGGGCCAACGTCCTGACTTTC.

The rearrangement links TRBV2 to TRBJ1-2, with D perhaps matching TRBD1 (5 bases). Per germline, CDR1 SNHLY and CDR2 FYNNEI. Trimming stripped 7 bases from V and 8 bases from J, with 20 bases between. The CDR3 has 14 amino acids. This CDR3 is CASKWERDSGGYTF. In nucleotides, the CDR3 is TGTGCCAGCAAATGGGAAAGGGACTCTGGCGGCTACACCTTC.

The gene calls are TRBV28 and TRBJ2-2; 7 nucleotides line up with TRBD1. V shed 6 bases, J shed 4 bases, and the junction held 8 bases outside the gene matches. Germline CDR1 MDHEN, CDR2 SYDVKM. The CDR3 length is 15 residues. The CDR3 sequence: CASRMSGGRTGELFF. The CDR3 DNA reads as TGTGCCAGCAGAATGTCAGGGGGTCGCACCGGGGAGCTGTTTTTT.

This clone appeared a few times. The chain recombines TRBV14 with TRBJ1-4; D is perhaps TRBD1 (5 bases). The germline V gene has CDR1 SGHDN and CDR2 FVKESK. The V end lost 4 bases, the J end lost 0 bases, and 18 bases lay between the germline ends. CDR3 size: 18 residues. The CDR3 DNA reads TGTGCCAGCAGCCTTCGACAGTTCAGGCTTGCAACTAATGAAAAACTGTTTTTT. Its translation: CASSLRQFRLATNEKLFF. The whole variable domain, filled in from reference TRBV14 and TRBJ1-4, reads EAGVTQFPSHSVIEKGQTVTLRCDPISGHDNLYWYRRVMGKEIKFLLHFVKESKQDESGMPNNRFLAERTGGTYSTLKVQPAELEDSGVYFCASSLRQFRLATNEKLFFGSGTQLSVL.

The rearrangement joins TRBV10-3 to TRBJ1-3; no clear D gene. Germline CDR1 ENHRY, CDR2 SYGVKD. Trimming shortened V by 10 bases and J by 1 base, and 14 bases separated the two germline ends. The CDR3 covers 14 residues. The CDR3, as DNA: TGTGCCACCGAACTTGGGAGGTCTGGAAACACCATATATTTT. Amino acids: CATELGRSGNTIYF.

The J gene is TRBJ1-2, the V gene TRBV2, with D unresolved. The CDR3 is made up of 14 amino acids. In germline, CDR1 is SNHLY, CDR2 FYNNEI. Between the trimmed V and J ends, which lost 2 bases and 4 bases, there was a span of 11 bases. The CDR3 protein is CASSELAGTYGYTF. The DNA of the CDR3 is TGTGCCAGCAGTGAACTCGCAGGAACCTATGGCTACACCTTC.

DNA for the CDR3: TGTGCCAGCTCCCAATCGGGTTTCCCCGGGAACACTGAAGCTTTCTTT. Its translation: CASSQSGFPGNTEAFF. V usage is TRBV18 and J usage is TRBJ1-1; no reliable D call. The CDR3 is 16 residues long. CDR1 is KGHSH and CDR2 is LQKENI in the germline V gene. Trimming shortened V by 6 bases and J by 1 base, and 18 bases separated the two germline ends. Combining the CDR3 with reference TRBV18 and TRBJ1-1 gives the whole variable domain NAGVMQNPRHLVRRRGQEARLRCSPMKGHSHVYWYRQLPEEGLKFMVYLQKENIIDESGMPKERFSAEFPKEGPSILRIQQVVRGDSAAYFCASSQSGFPGNTEAFFGQGTRLTVV.

Only a few counts were recorded for this clone. This chain uses TRBV29-1 with TRBJ1-2; D may be TRBD1 (6 bases). Deletions cut 8 bases from V and 8 bases from J, with 21 bases between. CDR3 length equals 13 residues. CDR1 is SQVTM, CDR2 ANQGSEA, per germline. The CDR3 region has the DNA TGCAGCTCCACGGACAGCCCCCTCTGGGGCTACACCTTC. Its translation: CSSTDSPLWGYTF.

The rearrangement links TRBV28 to TRBJ2-6; 7 bases match TRBD1. CDR3 length: 17 residues. CDR1 and CDR2 from the germline V gene are MDHEN and SYDVKM. V lost 3 bases and J lost 0; bases outside the gene matches: 5. The CDR3 is CASSFKTGHSGANVLTF. In DNA, the CDR3 is TGTGCCAGCAGTTTTAAGACAGGGCACTCTGGGGCCAACGTCCTGACTTTC.